The 25 T cell receptor beta chains below were found in one sample sequenced in a study of T cells in Graves' hyperthyroidism and ophthalmopathy. RNA transcripts were the template for amplifying TCR beta CDR3 regions. The primer set for the first-round RT-PCR of the TCR CDR3 was HTBI. TCRdb re-called the multiplex PCR reads with MiXCR, one entry per CDR3 protein. The sample records under 250,000 distinct CDR3 sequences, approximately 24% being singletons. The sequenced sample was blood. The receptors shown here come from a woman aged 40-49 years with Graves' ophthalmopathy.

This clonotype occurred many times. This rearrangement joins TRBV30 to TRBJ1-2; D might be TRBD1 (5 bases). In germline, CDR1 is GTSNPN, CDR2 SVGIG (reference sequence). This CDR3 spans 14 amino acids. Trimming pared 5 bases from V and 6 bases from J, leaving 19 bases between. In DNA form, the CDR3 reads TGTGCCTGGGTTCACGGGGCAGTCGGGGATGGCTACACCTTC. Amino acids: CAWVHGAVGDGYTF.

This clonotype came up many times. The chain employs TRBV28 and TRBJ1-5, with D maybe TRBD1 (5 bases). V was trimmed by 6 bases and J by 0 bases, leaving 9 bases between them. This CDR3 is built from 14 residues. Per germline, CDR1 MDHEN and CDR2 SYDVKM. CDR3 sequence reads: CASRPGGSNQPQHF. CDR3 nucleotide sequence: TGTGCCAGCAGACCTGGGGGTAGCAATCAGCCCCAGCATTTT.

The J gene is TRBJ1-5, the V gene TRBV6-1; D is ambiguous. Trimming shortened V by 7 bases and J by 5 bases, and 18 bases separated the two germline ends. The CDR3 sequence is 15 residues long. Per the germline V gene, CDR1 is MNHNS and CDR2 is SASEGT. CDR3 coding DNA: TGTGCCAGCATCAAGTCGTGGGCGAGGGATCAGCCCCAGCATTTT. This encodes CASIKSWARDQPQHF.

CDR3 region: CASCTERNTEAFF. The CDR3 bases are TGTGCCAGCTGTACAGAAAGGAACACTGAAGCTTTCTTT. This chain uses TRBV6-1 with TRBJ1-1; D gene uncertain. Trimming took off 8 bases at V and 1 base at J, with 11 bases between the two ends. The CDR3 is 13 amino acids. From germline, CDR1 is MNHNS and CDR2 SASEGT.

This clonotype was found many times. J is TRBJ2-7 and V is TRBV2; D is ambiguous. CDR1 is SNHLY, CDR2 FYNNEI, per germline. The V end lost 5 bases, the J end lost 4 bases, and 12 bases lay between the germline ends. CDR3 size: 13 residues. The CDR3 coding sequence is TGTGCCAGCAGTATACAAGACATTTACGAGCAGTACTTC. Translated: CASSIQDIYEQYF.

V gene TRBV24-1 combines with J gene TRBJ2-7, with D perhaps matching TRBD1 (5 bases). Trimming shortened V by 3 bases and J by 6 bases, and 17 bases separated the two germline ends. This CDR3 region has 15 residues. Germline-derived CDR1 and CDR2 are KGHDR and SFDVKD. In nucleotides, the CDR3 is TGTGCCACCAGTGATAGTGGGGCCGCACAGTTCGAGCAGTACTTC. This encodes CATSDSGAAQFEQYF.

This clonotype was seen ten or more times. The chain combines TRBV28 with TRBJ2-5; D not resolved. CDR1 and CDR2 (germline): MDHEN, SYDVKM. This CDR3 is 13 amino acids long. The V end was cut by 3 bases, the J end by 2 bases, with 7 bases between. The CDR3 here is CASSLGNQETQYF. In DNA form, the CDR3 reads TGTGCCAGCAGTTTGGGGAATCAAGAGACCCAGTACTTC. Variable domain in full (rest from reference TRBV28 and TRBJ2-5): DVKVTQSSRYLVKRTGEKVFLECVQDMDHENMFWYRQDPGLGLRLIYFSYDVKMKEKGDIPEGYSVSREKKERFSLILESASTNQTSMYLCASSLGNQETQYFGPGTRLLVL.

The chain joins TRBV12-3 or TRBV12-4 to TRBJ1-5, with a tentative D call TRBD1 (5 bases). There are 14 residues in the CDR3. V was trimmed by 8 bases and J by 2 bases, leaving 13 bases between them. This chain's CDR3 is CASVQGAGNQPQHF. Written as DNA, the CDR3 is TGTGCCAGCGTCCAGGGCGCGGGCAATCAGCCCCAGCATTTT.

This clonotype occurred many times. J is TRBJ2-7 and V is TRBV4-1, with TRBD1 matching 12 bases. The V and J ends lost 4 bases and 5 bases, in that order; junction bases with no gene match: 9. This CDR3 comprises 16 residues. Germline V gene sequence: CDR1 MGHRA, CDR2 YSYEKL. CDR3 DNA: TGCGCCAGCAGCCGGGGACAGGGGGCGGGAATAAACGAGCAGTACTTC. It encodes CASSRGQGAGINEQYF.

The chain joins TRBV9 to TRBJ1-6; the D is unclear. Trimming pared 0 bases from V and 1 base from J, leaving 5 bases between. The germline V gene has CDR1 SGDLS and CDR2 YYNGEE. The CDR3 totals 15 residues. The CDR3 spells CASSVEDSYNSPLHF. In DNA, the CDR3 is TGTGCCAGCAGCGTAGAGGATTCCTATAATTCACCCCTCCACTTT. Complete variable domain (other parts from reference TRBV9 and TRBJ1-6): DSGVTQTPKHLITATGQRVTLRCSPRSGDLSVYWYQQSLDQGLQFLIQYYNGEERAKGNILERFSAQQFPDLHSELNLSSLELGDSALYFCASSVEDSYNSPLHFGNGTRLTVT.

This clonotype was counted only a few times. The chain employs TRBV29-1 and TRBJ2-5, with 9 bases aligning to TRBD2. From germline, CDR1 is SQVTM and CDR2 ANQGSEA. CDR3 length: 14 residues. Trimming at V came to 7 bases and at J to 6 bases, leaving 12 bases not matched to a gene. The CDR3 protein is CSDRLAGEGQTQYF. CDR3 nucleotides: TGCAGCGACCGATTAGCGGGAGAAGGTCAGACCCAGTACTTC.

This clonotype appeared many times. The CDR3, as DNA: TGCGCCAGCAGCCCCCGCAAGGTAGCGGGAGAGCTGCAGTACTTC. Translated, it gives CASSPRKVAGELQYF. The chain joins TRBV4-1 to TRBJ2-7; 9 bases line up with TRBD2. V shed 4 bases, J shed 9 bases, and the junction held 13 bases outside the gene matches. The CDR3 totals 15 residues. CDR1 and CDR2 from the germline V gene are MGHRA and YSYEKL.

The sample holds many counts of this clonotype. The V call is TRBV28, the J call TRBJ2-5; tentative D call: TRBD1 (5 bases). Germline CDR1 reads MDHEN; CDR2 reads SYDVKM. Trimming took 2 bases from V and 0 from J, leaving 7 bases between them. The CDR3 contains 14 residues. CDR3 loop: CASSLPGYQETQYF. Written as DNA, the CDR3 is TGTGCCAGCAGTTTACCAGGGTACCAAGAGACCCAGTACTTC.

This rearrangement joins TRBV28 to TRBJ1-5; possibly TRBD1 for D (5 bases). With 2 bases removed from V and 0 bases from J, the gap between germline ends came to 11 bases. The CDR3 is 16 residues long. Germline V gives CDR1 MDHEN, CDR2 SYDVKM. The CDR3 nucleotides are TGTGCCAGCAGTTTAGAGGCAGGGCATAGCAATCAGCCCCAGCATTTT. Protein sequence: CASSLEAGHSNQPQHF.

At least ten counts were recorded for this clonotype. V and J are TRBV11-2 and TRBJ1-2; no firm D call. The germline V and J ends were trimmed by 1 base and 4 bases, with 10 bases remaining between them. The CDR3 contains 14 residues. The germline gives CDR1 SGHAT, CDR2 FQNNGV. CDR3 bases: TGTGCCAGCAGCTTAGCCATGCTAGGCTATGGCTACACCTTC. Translated, it gives CASSLAMLGYGYTF.

This clonotype was found many times. The V and J genes are TRBV29-1 and TRBJ1-1; unclear D gene. Trimming left V 7 bases short and J 4 bases short, with 16 bases between. The CDR3 runs to 13 residues. Germline loops: CDR1 SQVTM, CDR2 ANQGSEA. The CDR3 DNA is TGCAGCGCCCTCCAGTCGGGGTCCACTGAAGCTTTCTTT. The encoded protein is CSALQSGSTEAFF. The whole variable domain, filled in from reference TRBV29-1 and TRBJ1-1, reads SAVISQKPSRDICQRGTSLTIQCQVDSQVTMMFWYRQQPGQSLTLIATANQGSEATYESGFVIDKFPISRPNLTFSTLTVSNMSPEDSSIYLCSALQSGSTEAFFGQGTRLTVV.

The chain is built from TRBV27 and TRBJ2-2; the D gene is possibly TRBD1 (6 bases). Germline CDR1 is MNHEY and CDR2 is SMNVEV (reference sequence). V lost 6 bases to trimming and J lost 5 bases, with 19 bases between them. The CDR3 totals 16 residues. CDR3 sequence: CASRSSSQGYTGELFF. For the CDR3, the DNA is TGTGCCAGCAGGTCCTCATCTCAGGGGTATACCGGGGAGCTGTTTTTT.

This clonotype has a count of ten or more. V is TRBV7-2 and J is TRBJ1-3, with TRBD1 as a possible D gene (6 bases). This CDR3 comprises 15 residues. Germline CDR1 and CDR2: SGHTA and FQGNSA. Trimming took 4 bases from V and 0 from J, leaving 10 bases between them. CDR3 DNA: TGTGCCAGCAGCTCTTGGACAGCCTCTGGAAACACCATATATTTT. Its protein product is CASSSWTASGNTIYF.

The sample holds many counts of this clonotype. The chain recombines TRBV15 with TRBJ1-1; D perhaps matches TRBD1 (5 bases). V was cut by 2 bases and J by 1 base, with 8 bases left in between. The germline V gene has CDR1 LNHNV and CDR2 YYDKDF (reference sequence). The CDR3 is 14 residues long. CDR3 bases: TGTGCCACCAGCAGACAGGGTGAGAACACTGAAGCTTTCTTT. Its protein product is CATSRQGENTEAFF.

V gene TRBV7-2 combines with J gene TRBJ2-6; perhaps TRBD1 as D (6 bases). The CDR3 covers 15 residues. V was cut by 5 bases and J by 11 bases, with 19 bases left in between. Germline V gene data show CDR1 as SGHTA and CDR2 as FQGNSA. The CDR3 protein is CASSHGAQGKHVLTF. DNA for the CDR3: TGTGCCAGCAGCCACGGGGCCCAGGGGAAGCACGTCCTGACTTTC. The full variable domain, with the rest looked up from reference TRBV7-2 and TRBJ2-6, is GAGVSQSPSNKVTEKGKDVELRCDPISGHTALYWYRQSLGQGLEFLIYFQGNSAPDKSGLPSDRFSAERTGGSVSTLTIQRTQQEDSAVYLCASSHGAQGKHVLTFGAGSRLTVL.

This clonotype was seen many times. The chain has TRBV4-1 and TRBJ2-2; D is perhaps TRBD2 (5 bases). Germline V gene lookup returns CDR1 MGHRA and CDR2 YSYEKL. The V end was cut by 0 bases, the J end by 0 bases, with 11 bases between. This CDR3 is 17 amino acids long. The CDR3 region is CASSQDNSGANTGELFF. CDR3 bases: TGCGCCAGCAGCCAAGATAACAGCGGCGCGAACACCGGGGAGCTGTTTTTT.

This clonotype was seen at least ten times. This chain connects TRBV28 to TRBJ2-5; tentatively, D is TRBD2 (5 bases). The CDR3 totals 14 residues. V lost 0 bases and J lost 4, with 9 bases in between. CDR1 and CDR2 from the germline V gene are MDHEN and SYDVKM. The CDR3 DNA follows: TGTGCCAGCAGTTTATGGGGGAGTGGAGAGACCCAGTACTTC. Protein product: CASSLWGSGETQYF.

This clonotype has a count of ten or more. The chain couples TRBV19 to TRBJ1-1; no clear D gene. V lost 6 bases, J lost 0 bases, and 11 bases lay in between. The V gene's germline CDR1 is LNHDA and CDR2 SQIVND (reference sequence). This CDR3 comprises 14 residues. The CDR3 DNA reads as TGTGCCAGTAGCCTCCCCAGGATGAACACTGAAGCTTTCTTT. Translated, it gives CASSLPRMNTEAFF.

The sample holds many counts of this clonotype. The CDR3 coding sequence is TGTGCCAGCAGTTACTCGAACGCAGCACAGCCCCAGCATTTT. Amino acid sequence: CASSYSNAAQPQHF. The rearrangement uses TRBV6-5 and TRBJ1-5; no definite D call. The germline V gene has CDR1 MNHEY and CDR2 SVGAGI. The CDR3 covers 14 residues. Deletions cut 0 bases from V and 7 bases from J, with 10 bases between.

This clonotype showed up many times. This sequence joins TRBV6-2 or TRBV6-3 and TRBJ2-5; unclear D gene. CDR3 size: 13 residues. The V gene lost 6 bases and the J gene lost 4 bases, with 12 bases spanning the gap. Germline V gene lookup returns CDR1 MNHEY and CDR2 SVGEGT. The chain's CDR3 is CASRRMGGETQYF. As DNA, the CDR3 is TGTGCCAGCAGAAGGATGGGCGGAGAGACCCAGTACTTC.